This TCR beta chain emerged from a study of control samples from healthy donors and cancer patients. Method: immunoSEQ multiplex PCR; TCRdb's copy keeps in-frame clones and lacks some. The data show 80,000 to 100,000 clones, roughly three quarters seen once. With 4 bases clipped from V and 8 bases from J, the junction kept 6 bases outside the gene matches. Germline loops: CDR1 SGHDT, CDR2 YYEEEE. The CDR3 totals 14 residues. The TCR originated in a woman aged 25 to 39 in good health. Sequencing was done on a sample of blood. J is TRBJ1-2 and V is TRBV5-6, with TRBD1 matching over 12 bases. This CDR3 is CASSVGQGAWGYTF. CDR3 bases: TGTGCCAGCAGCGTGGGACAGGGGGCGTGGGGCTACACCTTC.